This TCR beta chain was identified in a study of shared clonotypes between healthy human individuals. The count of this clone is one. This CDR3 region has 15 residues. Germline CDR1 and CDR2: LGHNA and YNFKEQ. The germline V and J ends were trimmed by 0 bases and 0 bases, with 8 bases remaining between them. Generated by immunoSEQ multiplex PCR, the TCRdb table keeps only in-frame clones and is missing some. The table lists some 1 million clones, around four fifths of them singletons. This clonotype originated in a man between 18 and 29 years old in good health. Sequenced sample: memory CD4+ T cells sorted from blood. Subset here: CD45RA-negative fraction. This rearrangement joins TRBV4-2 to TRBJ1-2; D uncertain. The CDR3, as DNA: TGTGCCAGCAGCCAAGATCTACCCGCTAACTATGGCTACACCTTC. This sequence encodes CASSQDLPANYGYTF.